This T cell receptor beta chain was sequenced during a study of blood T cells in healthy people across ages. Donors were healthy Caucasian individuals from Russia aged roughly 6 to 90. Whole-study findings and limits: Diversity figures derived from one million T cells were judged to underestimate the true value. Older individuals had lower TCR beta diversity per million T cells (the decline was roughly linear).

Using a J-beta primer mix together with a sample-barcoded 5' primer, a second PCR was run for about 6 to 11 cycles. TCRdb itself ran the 5' RACE reads through MiXCR, one entry per CDR3 protein. The repertoire includes about 1.1 million distinct CDR3 sequences, 35% to 40% of them detected once, and over 10% sits in the top ten. Concerning this clonotype itself: The antigen remains undetermined.

This CDR3 spans 14 amino acids. In germline, CDR1 is DFQATT, CDR2 SNEGSKA (reference sequence). The V gene lost 3 bases and the J gene lost 0 bases, with 10 bases spanning the gap. J is TRBJ2-3 and V is TRBV20-1; no definite D call. The clonotype originates from a man aged 18 to 35 in good health. What was sequenced was blood. The CDR3 nucleotides read TGCAGTGCTAGGTTACCAGGCAGCACAGATACGCAGTATTTT. This gives the protein CSARLPGSTDTQYF.